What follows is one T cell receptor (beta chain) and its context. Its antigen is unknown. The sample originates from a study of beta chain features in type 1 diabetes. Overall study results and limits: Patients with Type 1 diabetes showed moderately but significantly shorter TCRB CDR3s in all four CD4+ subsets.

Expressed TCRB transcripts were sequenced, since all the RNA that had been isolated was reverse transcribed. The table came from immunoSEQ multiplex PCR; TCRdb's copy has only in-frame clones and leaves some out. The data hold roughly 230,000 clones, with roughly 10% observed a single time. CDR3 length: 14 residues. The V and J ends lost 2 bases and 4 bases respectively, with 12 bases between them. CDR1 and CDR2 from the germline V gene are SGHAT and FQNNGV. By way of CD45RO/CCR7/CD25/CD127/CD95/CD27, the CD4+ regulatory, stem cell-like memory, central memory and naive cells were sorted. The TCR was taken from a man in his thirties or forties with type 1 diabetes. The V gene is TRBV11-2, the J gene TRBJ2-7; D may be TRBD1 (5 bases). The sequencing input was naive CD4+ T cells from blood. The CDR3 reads CASSLNRKGYEQYF. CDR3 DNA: TGTGCCAGCAGCTTAAACAGGAAGGGGTACGAGCAGTACTTC.